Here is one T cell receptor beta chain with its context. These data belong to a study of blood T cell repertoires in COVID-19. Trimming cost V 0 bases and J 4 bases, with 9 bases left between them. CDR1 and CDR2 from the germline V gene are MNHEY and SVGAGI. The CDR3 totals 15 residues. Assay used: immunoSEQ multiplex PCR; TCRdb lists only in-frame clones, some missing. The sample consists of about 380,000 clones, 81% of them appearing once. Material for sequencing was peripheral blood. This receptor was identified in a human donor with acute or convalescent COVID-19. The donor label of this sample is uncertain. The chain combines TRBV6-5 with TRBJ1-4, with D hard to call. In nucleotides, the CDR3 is TGTGCCAGCAGTTACTCGGGAGCCAGTAATGAAAAACTGTTTTTT. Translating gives CASSYSGASNEKLFF.